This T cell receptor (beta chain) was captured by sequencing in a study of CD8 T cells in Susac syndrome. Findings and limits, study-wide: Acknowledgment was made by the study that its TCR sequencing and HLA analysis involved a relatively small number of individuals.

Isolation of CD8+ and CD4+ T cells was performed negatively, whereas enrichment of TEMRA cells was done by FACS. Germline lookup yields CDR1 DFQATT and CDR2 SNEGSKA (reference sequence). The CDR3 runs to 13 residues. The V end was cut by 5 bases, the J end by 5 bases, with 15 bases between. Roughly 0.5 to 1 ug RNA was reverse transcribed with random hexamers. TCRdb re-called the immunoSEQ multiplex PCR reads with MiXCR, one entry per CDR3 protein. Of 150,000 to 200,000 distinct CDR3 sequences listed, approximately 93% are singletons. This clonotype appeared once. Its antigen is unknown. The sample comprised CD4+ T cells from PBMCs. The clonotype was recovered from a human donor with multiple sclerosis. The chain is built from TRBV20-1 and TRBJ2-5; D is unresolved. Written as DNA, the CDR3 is TGCAGTGCTGTTAACCCCTTGAGGGAGACCCAGTACTTC. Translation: CSAVNPLRETQYF.